Below are 20 T cell receptor beta chains sequenced from a single sample in a study of blood T cell repertoires in COVID-19. Assay: immunoSEQ multiplex PCR; the TCRdb copy retains only in-frame clones and omits some. The table has over 200,000 clones, around 84% seen once. The sequencing sample was made of PBMCs or T cells enriched from blood (not recorded which). The source is a man in his forties or fifties who had recovered from COVID-19.

The genes are TRBV18 and TRBJ1-4, with 9 positions matching TRBD1. The CDR3 extends over 15 amino acids. Unmatched junction bases numbered 0, after V lost 1 base and J lost 3 bases. Germline V gene lookup returns CDR1 KGHSH and CDR2 LQKENI. CDR3 loop: CASSPRTGANEKLFF. CDR3 DNA sequence: TGTGCCAGCTCACCACGGACAGGGGCTAATGAAAAACTGTTTTTT.

The CDR3 DNA is TGTGCCTGGAGTCAGGGCGGTAATCAGCCCCAGCATTTT. As protein: CAWSQGGNQPQHF. The chain employs TRBV30 and TRBJ1-5; perhaps TRBD1 as D (5 bases). CDR1 GTSNPN and CDR2 SVGIG come from the germline V gene (reference sequence). The V and J ends lost 2 bases and 4 bases respectively, with 9 bases between them. This CDR3 region has 13 residues.

The J gene is TRBJ1-3, the V gene TRBV19, with 8 bases identical to TRBD1. The J segment lost 3 bases and the V segment lost 0 bases, leaving 4 bases of the junction unmatched. The CDR3 spans 16 residues. Germline V gene data show CDR1 as LNHDA and CDR2 as SQIVND (reference sequence). The CDR3 sequence is CASSIDVRGLGNTIYF. In DNA, the CDR3 is TGTGCCAGTAGTATAGATGTCAGGGGGCTTGGAAACACCATATATTTT.

This clone was detected a few times. The chain couples TRBV2 to TRBJ2-5; 9 positions agree with TRBD2. V lost 7 bases, J lost 5 bases, and 8 bases stayed unmatched. The CDR3 is 14 residues long. The germline gives CDR1 SNHLY, CDR2 FYNNEI. CDR3 loop: CASKIAGARETQYF. For the CDR3, the DNA is TGTGCCAGCAAGATAGCGGGAGCTAGGGAGACCCAGTACTTC.

This clone was counted once. The chain uses TRBV19 and TRBJ2-1; 12 nucleotides line up with TRBD2. J lost 3 bases, V lost 4 bases, and 4 bases had no gene match. Germline CDR1 reads LNHDA; CDR2 reads SQIVND (reference sequence). The CDR3 length is 16 residues. The CDR3 region is CASSTVTSGGYNEQFF. The CDR3 DNA reads as TGTGCCAGTAGTACCGTGACTAGCGGGGGCTACAATGAGCAGTTCTTC.

This rearrangement joins TRBV6-2 or TRBV6-3 to TRBJ2-7; tentative D call: TRBD2 (6 bases). Germline V gene lookup returns CDR1 MNHEY and CDR2 SVGEGT. V dropped 6 bases and J dropped 7 bases, with 25 bases sitting between them. The CDR3 runs 16 residues. The CDR3 loop reads CASSPMGGLSVREQYF. The CDR3 DNA reads TGTGCCAGCAGCCCTATGGGGGGTCTGTCAGTGCGGGAGCAGTACTTC.

The gene calls are TRBV2 and TRBJ2-1; 7 bases align to TRBD2. Germline V gene sequence: CDR1 SNHLY, CDR2 FYNNEI. V gave up 6 bases and J gave up 9 bases; unmatched junction bases: 5. The CDR3 is 12 residues long. The CDR3 DNA reads TGTGCCAGCAGAAAGGGACTATCTGAGCAGTTCTTC. Amino acid sequence: CASRKGLSEQFF.

The chain joins TRBV2 to TRBJ1-1; the D gene is possibly TRBD1 (6 bases). The germline gives CDR1 SNHLY, CDR2 FYNNEI. The CDR3 totals 14 residues. Trimming took 5 bases from V and 1 from J, leaving 11 bases between them. This CDR3 reads CASSRQAPNTEAFF. Written as DNA, the CDR3 is TGTGCCAGCAGTAGACAGGCGCCGAACACTGAAGCTTTCTTT.

This chain joins TRBV6-2 or TRBV6-3 and TRBJ2-5; D remains ambiguous. The CDR3 runs to 12 residues. Per the germline V gene, CDR1 is MNHEY and CDR2 is SVGEGT. The germline V and J ends were trimmed by 2 bases and 5 bases, with 6 bases remaining between them. The CDR3 sequence is CASSYELETQYF. CDR3 DNA sequence: TGTGCCAGCAGTTACGAACTGGAGACCCAGTACTTC.

This clone has a single count. The rearrangement uses TRBV19 and TRBJ1-2; a weak D match, TRBD1 (6 bases). Trimming shortened V by 5 bases and J by 10 bases, and 17 bases separated the two germline ends. This CDR3 region has 13 residues. Germline V CDR1 and CDR2: LNHDA, SQIVND (reference sequence). The CDR3 sequence: CASSPQGPANYTF. DNA of the CDR3: TGTGCCAGTAGTCCACAGGGCCCAGCAAACTACACCTTC.

The chain uses TRBV6-5 and TRBJ1-6, with D unclear. This CDR3 is 15 amino acids long. V was trimmed by 6 bases and J by 0 bases, leaving 9 bases between them. Germline CDR1 MNHEY, CDR2 SVGAGI. CDR3 region: CASSPRGSYNSPLHF. CDR3 coding DNA: TGTGCCAGCAGCCCCCGCGGCTCCTATAATTCACCCCTCCACTTT.

Points on this clone: A read error may account for a junction end that differs from germline. The genes are TRBV7-9 and TRBJ2-7; 10 bases are shared with TRBD2. This CDR3 region has 15 residues. From germline, CDR1 is SEHNR and CDR2 FQNEAQ (reference sequence). The CDR3 loop is CASSVAASGSGEQYF. In DNA form, the CDR3 reads TGTGCCAGCAGCGTAGCGGCTAGCGGGAGTGGCGAGCAGTACTTC.

This clone has only a few counts. The chain has TRBV5-6 and TRBJ2-7; 10 bases line up with TRBD2. The CDR3 totals 16 residues. Germline CDR1 and CDR2: SGHDT and YYEEEE. With 3 bases clipped from V and 5 bases from J, the junction kept 11 bases outside the gene matches. The CDR3 DNA follows: TGTGCCAGCAGCTATTTACAGGCTAGCGGGAGCCACGAGCAGTACTTC. Residues: CASSYLQASGSHEQYF.

The chain uses TRBV2 and TRBJ1-2; a possible D gene is TRBD1 (5 bases). V shed 1 base and J shed 6 bases, with 12 bases lying between them. From germline, CDR1 is SNHLY and CDR2 FYNNEI. This CDR3 has 14 amino acids. The DNA for the CDR3 is TGTGCCAGCAGTGAAGAAGGGGCCAGGGATGGCTACACCTTC. Translating gives CASSEEGARDGYTF.

This rearrangement joins TRBV7-3 to TRBJ2-1; possible D gene TRBD2, 6 bases. CDR3 length: 13 residues. The V end was cut by 5 bases, the J end by 8 bases, with 13 bases between. Germline CDR1 and CDR2: SGHTA and FQGTGA. CDR3 bases: TGTGCCAGCAGCCCCGGGAGAGGGTATGAGCAGTTCTTC. As protein: CASSPGRGYEQFF. Together with reference TRBV7-3 and TRBJ2-1, the CDR3 gives the full variable domain: GAGVSQTPSNKVTEKGKYVELRCDPISGHTALYWYRQSLGQGPEFLIYFQGTGAADDSGLPNDRFFAVRPEGSVSTLKIQRTERGDSAVYLCASSPGRGYEQFFGPGTRLTVL.

The gene calls are TRBV28 and TRBJ2-2; D may be TRBD2 (6 bases). This CDR3 has 14 amino acids. Germline CDR1 MDHEN, CDR2 SYDVKM. The V end was cut by 7 bases, the J end by 3 bases, with 12 bases between. CDR3 in amino acids: CASIDGSHTGELFF. The CDR3 nucleotides are TGTGCCAGCATCGACGGGAGTCACACCGGGGAGCTGTTTTTT.

The chain carries TRBV7-7 and TRBJ1-2; a weak D match, TRBD1 (5 bases). The CDR3 has 16 amino acids. In germline, CDR1 is SSHAT, CDR2 FNYEAQ (reference sequence). CDR3 residues: CAVGSDRMRGVYGYTF. The CDR3 region has the DNA TGTGCTGTCGGGTCAGACCGGATGCGGGGGGTTTATGGCTACACCTTC.

The CDR3 loop is CASSQNFQSNQPQHF. CDR3 DNA: TGTGCCAGCAGCCAAAATTTTCAAAGCAATCAGCCCCAGCATTTT. The chain links TRBV7-2 to TRBJ1-5; no clear D gene. The CDR3 length is 15 residues. V was trimmed by 5 bases and J by 1 base, leaving 12 bases between them. Germline values: CDR1 SGHTA, CDR2 FQGNSA. Variable domain in full (rest from reference TRBV7-2 and TRBJ1-5): GAGVSQSPSNKVTEKGKDVELRCDPISGHTALYWYRQSLGQGLEFLIYFQGNSAPDKSGLPSDRFSAERTGGSVSTLTIQRTQQEDSAVYLCASSQNFQSNQPQHFGDGTRLSIL.

This chain uses TRBV10-3 with TRBJ1-1, with D tentatively TRBD1 (5 bases). The CDR3 contains 13 residues. The V end lost 6 bases, the J end lost 1 base, and 9 bases lay between the germline ends. Germline CDR1 reads ENHRY; CDR2 reads SYGVKD. DNA of the CDR3: TGTGCCATCAGGCGGGGCTCGAACACTGAAGCTTTCTTT. Amino acid sequence: CAIRRGSNTEAFF.

The chain links TRBV5-1 to TRBJ1-2; 9 bases map to TRBD1. V dropped 4 bases and J dropped 7; count of bases not matched to a gene: 8. CDR1 and CDR2 from the germline V gene are SGHRS and YFSETQ. CDR3 size: 14 residues. CDR3 region: CASSTGTGSGGYTF. In nucleotides, the CDR3 is TGCGCCAGCAGCACCGGGACAGGGTCAGGTGGCTACACCTTC. Filled out from reference TRBV5-1 and TRBJ1-2, the complete variable domain reads KAGVTQTPRYLIKTRGQQVTLSCSPISGHRSVSWYQQTPGQGLQFLFEYFSETQRNKGNFPGRFSGRQFSNSRSEMNVSTLELGDSALYLCASSTGTGSGGYTFGSGTRLTVV.